In this sample, the clone carrying this TCR beta chain turned up a few times. Its antigen is currently unknown. The record originates from a study of T cells in localized non-small cell lung cancer. Study-wide findings and caveats: Researchers found a median around 50 of the top 100 tumor clones in adjacent lung. A denser population of T cells in blood accompanied longer overall survival. Heterogeneity cannot be ruled out, as sequencing used one tumor region only. Uninvolved adjacent lung had the highest recorded T cell clonality, with tumor below it.

Germline CDR1 is SGHTA and CDR2 is FQGNSA. Trimming shortened V by 6 bases and J by 0 bases, and 9 bases separated the two germline ends. This CDR3 has 13 amino acids. Measured with immunoSEQ multiplex PCR; TCRdb has only the in-frame clones, and not every one. The sample carries 45,000 to 55,000 clones, roughly 80% recorded once. This chain links TRBV7-2 with TRBJ2-7; the D is unclear. The TCR originated in a man aged 40 to 70 with stage I squamous cell lung carcinoma. Sequenced here: peripheral blood, sampled before any cancer treatment. The CDR3 coding sequence is TGTGCCAGCAGGCTGCCCAGCTCCTACGAGCAGTACTTC. Residues: CASRLPSSYEQYF.